One sample yielded the 2 T cell receptor beta chains listed below, sequenced in a study of cytomegalovirus exposure and HLA in healthy donors. Produced via immunoSEQ multiplex PCR; TCRdb's table is partial and in-frame only. The table shows roughly 82,000 clones, with just under 95% occurring only once. Sequencing was carried out using PBMCs. The receptors were sampled from a man in his late teens or twenties in good health and CMV-seronegative.

This clone was seen a single time. The chain carries TRBV27 and TRBJ1-2; a possible D gene is TRBD1 (6 bases). Trimming cost V 5 bases and J 8 bases, with 15 bases left between them. CDR3 length: 13 amino acids. From germline, CDR1 is MNHEY and CDR2 SMNVEV (reference sequence). CDR3 protein: CASSTGPGGGYTF. CDR3 DNA sequence: TGTGCCAGCAGTACAGGGCCGGGGGGGGGCTACACCTTC.

Turning to this clone: The germline gene is not matched at one end of the junction; a read error may be the cause. The chain has TRBV14 and TRBJ2-7, with TRBD1 matching over 7 bases. The germline gives CDR1 SGHDN, CDR2 FVKESK. This CDR3 is 13 amino acids long. CDR3 DNA: TGTGCCAGCAGCCCCATCATCGGGGTAGGACAGGACTTC. Translated, it gives CASSPIIGVGQDF.